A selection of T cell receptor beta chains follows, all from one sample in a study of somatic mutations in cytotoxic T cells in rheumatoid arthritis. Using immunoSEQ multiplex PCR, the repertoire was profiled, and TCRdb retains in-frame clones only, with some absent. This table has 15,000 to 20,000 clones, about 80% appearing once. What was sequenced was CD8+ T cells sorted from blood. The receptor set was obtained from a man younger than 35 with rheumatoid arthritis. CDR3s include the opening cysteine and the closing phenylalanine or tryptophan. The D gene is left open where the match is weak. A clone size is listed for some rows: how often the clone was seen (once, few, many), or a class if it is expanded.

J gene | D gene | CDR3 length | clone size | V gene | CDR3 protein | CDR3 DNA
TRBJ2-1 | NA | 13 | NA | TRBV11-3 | CASSSDSYNEQFF | TGTGCCAGCAGCTCCGACAGTTACAATGAGCAGTTCTTC
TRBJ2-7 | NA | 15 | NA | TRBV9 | CASSPGITASYEQYF | TGTGCCAGCAGCCCAGGGATTACCGCCTCCTACGAGCAGTACTTC
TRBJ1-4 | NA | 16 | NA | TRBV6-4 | CASRIARFATNEKLFF | TGTGCCAGCAGAATAGCCCGATTTGCAACTAATGAAAAACTGTTTTTT
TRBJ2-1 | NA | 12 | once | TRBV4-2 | CASSLIPHEQFF | TGTGCCAGCAGCCTCATTCCCCATGAGCAGTTCTTC
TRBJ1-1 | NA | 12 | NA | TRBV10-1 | CASSQGNTEAFF | TGCGCCAGCAGTCAGGGGAACACTGAAGCTTTCTTT
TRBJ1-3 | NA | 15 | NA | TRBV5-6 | CASSLGVRSGNTIYF | TGTGCCAGCAGCTTAGGGGTTCGCTCTGGAAACACCATATATTTT
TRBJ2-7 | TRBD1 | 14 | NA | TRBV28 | CASSRDRELREQYF | TGTGCCAGCAGTAGGGACAGGGAGTTACGCGAGCAGTACTTC
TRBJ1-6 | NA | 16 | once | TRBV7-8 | CASSYQGIGINSPLHF | TGTGCCAGCAGCTATCAGGGAATCGGTATTAATTCACCCCTCCACTTT
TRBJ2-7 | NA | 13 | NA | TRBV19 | CASSIFEGNEQYF | TGTGCCAGTAGTATATTCGAGGGGAACGAGCAGTACTTC
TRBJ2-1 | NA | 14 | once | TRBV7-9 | CASSPPPLDNGQFF | TGTGCCAGCAGCCCACCTCCTTTAGACAATGGGCAGTTCTTC
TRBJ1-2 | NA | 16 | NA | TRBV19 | CASSGVRGGKSYGYTF | TGTGCCAGTAGTGGTGTGAGGGGCGGAAAGTCGTATGGCTACACCTTC
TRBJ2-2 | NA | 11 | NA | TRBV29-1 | CSGGEAGELFF | TGCAGCGGTGGGGAGGCCGGGGAGCTGTTTTTT
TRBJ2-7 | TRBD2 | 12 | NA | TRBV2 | CASNAGGYEQYF | TGTGCCAGCAATGCGGGGGGATACGAGCAGTACTTC
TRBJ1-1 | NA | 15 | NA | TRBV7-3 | CASSLGGAGDTEAFF | TGTGCCAGCAGCTTAGGGGGCGCGGGAGACACTGAAGCTTTCTTT
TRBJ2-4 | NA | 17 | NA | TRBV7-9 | CASSLGSGEQTRRWQYF | TGTGCCAGCAGCTTAGGATCGGGAGAACAGACTCGTCGGTGGCAGTACTTC
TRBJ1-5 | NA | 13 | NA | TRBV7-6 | CASSTRSNQPQHF | TGTGCCAGCAGCACGCGTAGCAATCAGCCCCAGCATTTT
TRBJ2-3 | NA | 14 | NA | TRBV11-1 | CASELVRNTDTQYF | TGTGCCAGCGAGTTAGTGCGGAACACAGATACGCAGTATTTT
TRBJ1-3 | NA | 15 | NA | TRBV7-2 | CASSLVHGGGNTIYF | TGTGCCAGCAGCTTAGTTCATGGTGGTGGAAACACCATATATTTT
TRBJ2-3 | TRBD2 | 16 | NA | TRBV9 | CASSGASGSYTDTQYF | TGTGCCAGCAGCGGAGCTAGCGGGAGCTACACAGATACGCAGTATTTT
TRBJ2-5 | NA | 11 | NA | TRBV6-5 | CASRRQETQYF | TGTGCCAGCAGACGCCAAGAGACCCAGTACTTC
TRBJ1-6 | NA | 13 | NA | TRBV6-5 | CASSYSDGSPLHF | TGTGCCAGCAGTTACTCGGATGGGTCACCCCTCCACTTT
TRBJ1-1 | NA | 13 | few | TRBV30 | CAWSRGENTEAFF | TGTGCCTGGAGTCGGGGGGAGAACACTGAAGCTTTCTTT
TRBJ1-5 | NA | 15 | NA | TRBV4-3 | CASSQDLDFGEPQHF | TGCGCCAGCAGCCAAGATCTGGATTTCGGTGAGCCCCAGCATTTT
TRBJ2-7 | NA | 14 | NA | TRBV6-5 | CASSYSPETYEQYF | TGTGCCAGCAGTTATTCCCCTGAGACCTACGAGCAGTACTTC
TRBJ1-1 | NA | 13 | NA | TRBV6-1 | CASTAWRSAEAFF | TGTGCCAGCACAGCGTGGAGATCGGCTGAAGCTTTCTTT
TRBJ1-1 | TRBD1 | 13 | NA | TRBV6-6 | CASRSTGATEAFF | TGTGCCAGCAGGTCGACAGGGGCCACTGAAGCTTTCTTT
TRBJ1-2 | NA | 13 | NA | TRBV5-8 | CATDRWRDYGYTF | TGTGCCACCGACAGGTGGAGAGACTATGGCTACACCTTC
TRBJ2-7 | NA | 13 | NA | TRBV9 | CASSVSADYEQYF | TGTGCCAGCAGCGTTAGCGCCGACTACGAGCAGTACTTC
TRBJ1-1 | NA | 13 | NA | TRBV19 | CASSAGVNTEAFF | TGTGCCAGTAGTGCCGGAGTGAACACTGAAGCTTTCTTT
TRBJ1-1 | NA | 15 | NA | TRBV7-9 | CASSGETGGNTEAFF | TGTGCCAGCAGCGGTGAGACAGGCGGGAACACTGAAGCTTTCTTT
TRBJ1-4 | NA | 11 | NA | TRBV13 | CASSLAGELFF | TGTGCCAGCAGCTTGGCGGGGGAACTGTTTTTT
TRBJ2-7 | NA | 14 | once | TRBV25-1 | CASSVTGSSYEQYF | TGTGCCAGCAGTGTTACAGGTAGCTCCTACGAGCAGTACTTC
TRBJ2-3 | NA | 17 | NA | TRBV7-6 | CASSLEFVATGTDTQYF | TGTGCCAGCAGCTTAGAATTCGTGGCTACGGGCACAGATACGCAGTATTTT
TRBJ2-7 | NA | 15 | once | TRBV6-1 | CASRVAEGDSYEQYF | TGTGCCAGCAGGGTCGCCGAGGGGGATTCCTACGAGCAGTACTTC
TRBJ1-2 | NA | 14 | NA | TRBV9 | CASSAARGTYGYTF | TGTGCCAGCAGCGCGGCGAGGGGTACCTATGGCTACACCTTC
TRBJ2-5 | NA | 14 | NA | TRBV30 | CAWNPLGVQETQYF | TGTGCCTGGAACCCCCTGGGGGTGCAAGAGACCCAGTACTTC
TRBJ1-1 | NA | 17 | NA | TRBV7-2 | CASSYNSVGAYTTEAFF | TGTGCCAGCAGTTACAATTCAGTGGGGGCTTACACGACTGAAGCTTTCTTT
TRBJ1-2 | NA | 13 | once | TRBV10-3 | CAISSRTDYGYTF | TGTGCCATCAGTTCTCGGACCGACTATGGCTACACCTTC
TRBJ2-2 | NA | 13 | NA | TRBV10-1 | CASSEVDSGELFF | TGCGCCAGCAGTGAGGTCGACAGCGGGGAGCTGTTTTTT
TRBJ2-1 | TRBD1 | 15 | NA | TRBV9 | CASSVAGQVYNEQFF | TGTGCCAGCAGCGTAGCGGGACAGGTATACAATGAGCAGTTCTTC
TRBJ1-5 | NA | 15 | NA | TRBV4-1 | CASSQGLGSNQPQHF | TGCGCCAGCAGCCAAGGTTTAGGTAGCAATCAGCCCCAGCATTTT
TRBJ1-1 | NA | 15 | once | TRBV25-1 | CASSEGSRDSTEAFF | TGTGCCAGCAGTGAAGGATCCAGGGATAGCACTGAAGCTTTCTTT
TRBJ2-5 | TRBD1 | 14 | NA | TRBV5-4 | CASSGTGGQETQYF | TGTGCCAGCAGCGGGACAGGGGGGCAAGAGACCCAGTACTTC
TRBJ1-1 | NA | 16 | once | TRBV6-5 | CASSYSKGLENTEAFF | TGTGCCAGCAGTTACTCGAAGGGTCTGGAGAACACTGAAGCTTTCTTT
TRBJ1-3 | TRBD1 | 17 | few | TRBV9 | CASSEGTGSWSANTIYF | TGTGCCAGCAGCGAGGGGACAGGGAGTTGGAGCGCGAACACCATATATTTT
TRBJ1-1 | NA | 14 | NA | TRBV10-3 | CAISDTDLNTEAFF | TGTGCCATCAGTGACACAGACCTTAACACTGAAGCTTTCTTT
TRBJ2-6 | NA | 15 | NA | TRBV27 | CASSLTVPGANVLTF | TGTGCCAGCAGTTTAACAGTCCCTGGGGCCAACGTCCTGACTTTC
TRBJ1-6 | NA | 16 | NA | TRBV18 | CASSPDTDSTNSPLHF | TGTGCCAGCTCACCTGATACGGACAGTACTAATTCACCCCTCCACTTT
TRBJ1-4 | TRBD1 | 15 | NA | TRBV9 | CASSVGDRTNEKLFF | TGTGCCAGCAGCGTTGGGGACAGAACTAATGAAAAACTGTTTTTT
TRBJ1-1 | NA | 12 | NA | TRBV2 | CASGRMNTEAFF | TGTGCCAGCGGGCGGATGAACACTGAAGCTTTCTTT
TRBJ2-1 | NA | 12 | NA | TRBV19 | CASSIQWNEQFF | TGTGCCAGTAGTATTCAGTGGAATGAGCAGTTCTTC